Sequencing of this TCR beta chain was carried out in a study of shared clonotypes between healthy human individuals. The input for sorted-subset replicate PCRs was around 0.2 ug DNA, around 27,000 T cell genomes. Clones were sequenced by immunoSEQ multiplex PCR, and TCRdb holds only the in-frame ones, with some missing. This table has about 2.3 million clones, 85% to 95% appearing once. After removal of 1 base from V and 0 bases from J, the junction contained 3 bases not matched to a gene. Germline V lookup: CDR1 SGHTA, CDR2 FQGNSA. The CDR3 has 16 amino acids. Points on this clone: Other DNA sequences in this sample translate to the same CDR3.

The receptor was isolated from a man aged 18 to 29 in good health. Some clones in this sample may be carry-over from other donors' samples. The genes are TRBV7-2 and TRBJ2-3, with TRBD1 matching 8 bases. Sequenced sample: naive CD4+ T cells from PBMCs. Subset given: CD45RA+ positively selected. The CDR3 sequence: CASSLGQGFSTDTQYF. The CDR3 bases are TGTGCCAGCAGCTTAGGACAGGGGTTTAGCACAGATACGCAGTATTTT.